The clone carrying this T cell receptor beta chain was counted at least ten times. Antigen: not known. The table came from immunoSEQ multiplex PCR; TCRdb's copy has only in-frame clones and leaves some out. The table shows approximately 360,000 clones, with 83% occurring only once. Germline-derived CDR1 and CDR2 are SGHNT and YYREEE (reference sequence). V shed 2 bases and J 7 bases; nucleotides not matched to a gene: 13. The length of the CDR3 is 17 residues. This sample is drawn from a study of Ad26.COV2.S vaccination and SARS-CoV-2 variants. The overall study: Donor joined the COV1001 Ad26.COV2.S trial arm.

Treatment described: roughly 20 received Ad26.COV2.S at low or high dose, single or two shots; roughly 5 received placebo; per-sample allocation not given. Samples analyzed were those drawn on day 63 after the first vaccine or placebo injection. SARS-CoV-2 spike from the Wuhan strain was encoded by the vaccine, an Ad26 vector. Findings and limits, study-wide: Breadth of non-spike TCRs did not differ between vaccinees and placebo recipients.

This receptor was taken from a person aged 18-65 years who received the Ad26.COV2.S COVID-19 vaccine or a placebo. The chain has TRBV5-4 and TRBJ2-3, with 10 bases matching TRBD2. This material consisted of peripheral blood, taken in a trial of Ad26.COV2.S vaccine versus placebo. CDR3 loop: CASSLYQASGSLYTQYF. CDR3 DNA sequence: TGTGCCAGCAGCTTATATCAGGCTAGCGGGAGTCTCTATACGCAGTATTTT.